This T cell receptor (beta chain) was found in a study of blood T cells in healthy people across ages. Notes on the study in general: The study found TCR beta diversity correlated strongly with naive T cell percentage. Unknown donor CMV status possibly confounded expanded clonotype changes.

The individuals who served as donors were healthy Caucasians living in Russia, aged about 6 to 100. In regard to this clonotype: Its target is not known.

V shed 4 bases and J 3 bases; nucleotides not matched to a gene: 4. Germline V gives CDR1 LNHNV, CDR2 YYDKDF (reference sequence). This CDR3 is 14 amino acids long. PCR was performed a second time for about 6 to 12 cycles using a sample-barcoded 5' primer and a J-beta primer mix. Each cDNA molecule carried a tag from a template-switch adaptor that contained 12 random nucleotides. TCRdb ran MiXCR on the 5' RACE reads and lists one entry per CDR3 protein. This sample carries 920,000 or so distinct CDR3 sequences, more than 35% of them seen once, and the ten largest clones take approximately 17%. This TCR was sampled from a woman aged 55-70 years in good health. Sequenced input: blood. This chain joins TRBV15 and TRBJ2-3; the match to TRBD2 covers 7 bases. The CDR3 sequence: CATSKGGSTDTQYF. The DNA for the CDR3 is TGTGCCACCAGCAAGGGCGGGAGTACAGATACGCAGTATTTT.